The following is a T cell receptor beta chain sequence with its context. Trimming cost V 1 base and J 1 base, with 11 bases left between them. The CDR3 is 16 amino acids. The germline gives CDR1 LNHDA, CDR2 SQIVND (reference sequence). Profiling relied on immunoSEQ multiplex PCR, and the TCRdb table lists in-frame clones only, not all of them. The data show roughly 200,000 clones, about 86% seen once. This entry comes from a study of blood T cell repertoires in COVID-19. Study context: Researchers got acute and convalescent COVID-19 samples from the United States, Italy and Spain.

Input material: peripheral blood. The sequence derives from a woman in her 50s with COVID-19, enrolled during active disease. This rearrangement joins TRBV19 to TRBJ2-1; D gene unclear. CDR3 loop: CASSIGVSRSYNEQFF. The CDR3 bases are TGTGCCAGTAGTATAGGGGTGAGCAGGTCCTACAATGAGCAGTTCTTC.